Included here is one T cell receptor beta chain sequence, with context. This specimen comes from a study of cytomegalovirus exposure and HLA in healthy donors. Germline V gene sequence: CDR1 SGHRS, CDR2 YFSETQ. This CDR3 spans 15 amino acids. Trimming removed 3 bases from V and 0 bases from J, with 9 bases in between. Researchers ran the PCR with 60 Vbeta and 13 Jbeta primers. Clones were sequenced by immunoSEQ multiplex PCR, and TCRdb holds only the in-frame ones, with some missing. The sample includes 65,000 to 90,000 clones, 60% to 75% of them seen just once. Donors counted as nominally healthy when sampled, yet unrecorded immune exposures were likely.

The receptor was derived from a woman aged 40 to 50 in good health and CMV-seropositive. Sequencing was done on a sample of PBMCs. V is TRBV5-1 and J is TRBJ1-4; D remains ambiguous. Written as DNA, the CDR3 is TGCGCCAGCAGCTCCAACAGTGCAACTAATGAAAAACTGTTTTTT. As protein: CASSSNSATNEKLFF.